This T cell receptor beta chain was documented in a study of T cell repertoires in cytomegalovirus infection (dated by TCRdb to about 2019). The study in broad terms: The HLA type of each donor mattered for the analysis, because public TCR beta signatures pointed to carriage of CMV infection along with the matching HLA type. The full study reports these points: Carriers of CMV infection plus the relevant HLA type were discriminated by the cumulative frequency of public TCR beta family members in the study cohort and in an independent roughly 380-donor cohort. The ex vivo response was dominated by HLA-C-restricted CMV-specific TCR beta clonotypes, and the single most frequent clonotype in two of eight donors was supplied by these HLA-C-restricted clonotypes.

This clonotype was picked up many times. Its antigen remains unidentified. No much larger clone is present one base from it, and per-base qualities are unavailable. The data were produced on an Illumina HiSeq 1500. The public reads were run again by TCRdb, first through fastp at Q25 and then through MiXCR, and only productive beta chains were kept. Entries are consolidated by CDR3 protein sequence, retaining the most common genes and DNA. In this sample the table shows 680,000 or so distinct CDR3 sequences, 35% to 45% of which occur a single time. Under 3.5% of the sample comes from the top ten. The germline V gene encodes CDR1 MNHNS and CDR2 SASEGT. Trimming at the junction amounts to 6 bases on V and 2 bases on J, and the germline ends lie 17 bases apart. From the cysteine through the phenylalanine, the CDR3 covers 16 amino acids. Just the 48-base CDR3 DNA is kept, in frame starting at base 1.

The rearrangement joined TRBV6-1 to TRBJ1-5; possibly the D gene is TRBD1, per 6 matching bases. Input material: PBMCs. This receptor was taken from a human donor in good health (CMV status not recorded). Some clones in this sample may be carry-over from other donors' samples. CDR3 region: CASRQLQGMGNQPQHF. The DNA reads TGTGCCAGCAGGCAATTACAGGGAATGGGCAATCAGCCCCAGCATTTT.